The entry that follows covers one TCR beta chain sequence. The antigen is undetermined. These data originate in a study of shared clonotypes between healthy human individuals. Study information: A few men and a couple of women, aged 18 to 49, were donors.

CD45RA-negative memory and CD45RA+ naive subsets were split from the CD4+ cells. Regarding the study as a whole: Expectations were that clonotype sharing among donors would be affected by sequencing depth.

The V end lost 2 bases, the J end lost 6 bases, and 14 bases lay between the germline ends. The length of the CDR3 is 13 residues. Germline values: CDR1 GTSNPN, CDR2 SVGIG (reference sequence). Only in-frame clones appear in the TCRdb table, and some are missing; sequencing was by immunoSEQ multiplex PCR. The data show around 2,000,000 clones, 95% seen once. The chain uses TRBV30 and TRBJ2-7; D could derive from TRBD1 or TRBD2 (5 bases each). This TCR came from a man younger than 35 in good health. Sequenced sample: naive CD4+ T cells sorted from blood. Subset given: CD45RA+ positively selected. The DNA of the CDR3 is TGTGCCTGGAGTCGGCAGGTGGGGGTCGAGCAGTACTTC. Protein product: CAWSRQVGVEQYF.